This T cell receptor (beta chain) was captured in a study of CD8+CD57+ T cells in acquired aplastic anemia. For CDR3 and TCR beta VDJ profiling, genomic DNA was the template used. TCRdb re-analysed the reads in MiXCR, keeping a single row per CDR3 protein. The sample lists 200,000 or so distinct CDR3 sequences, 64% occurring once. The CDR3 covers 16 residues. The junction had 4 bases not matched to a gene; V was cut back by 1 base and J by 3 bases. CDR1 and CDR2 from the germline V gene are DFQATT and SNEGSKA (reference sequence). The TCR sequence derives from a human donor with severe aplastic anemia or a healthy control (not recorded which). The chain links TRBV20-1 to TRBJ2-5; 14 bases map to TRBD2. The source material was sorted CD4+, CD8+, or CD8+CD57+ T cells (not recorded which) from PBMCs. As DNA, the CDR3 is TGCAGTGCTAGAGCTGGGACTAGCGGGAGTGAAGAGACCCAGTACTTC. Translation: CSARAGTSGSEETQYF.